Presented here are 27 T cell receptor beta chains from one specimen sequenced in a study of blood T cell repertoires in COVID-19. Repertoires were generated with immunoSEQ multiplex PCR, while TCRdb's copy carries only in-frame clones and drops some. Of about 49,000 clones in the sample, roughly 83% were seen once. Specimen: peripheral blood. Receptors were obtained from a human donor in a cohort sampled during active COVID-19.

V is TRBV19 and J is TRBJ1-2, with 10 positions matching TRBD1. The germline V gene has CDR1 LNHDA and CDR2 SQIVND (reference sequence). The CDR3 runs 15 residues. The trim removed 5 bases at V and 5 bases at J, leaving 8 bases unmatched. In nucleotides, the CDR3 is TGTGCCAGTAGTGGACAGGGGGTCCCCGGATATGGCTACACCTTC. This gives the protein CASSGQGVPGYGYTF. Drawing the rest from reference TRBV19 and TRBJ1-2, the complete variable domain is DGGITQSPKYLFRKEGQNVTLSCEQNLNHDAMYWYRQDPGQGLRLIYYSQIVNDFQKGDIAEGYSVSREKKESFPLTVTSAQKNPTAFYLCASSGQGVPGYGYTFGSGTRLTVV.

V and J are TRBV5-4 and TRBJ1-1; D gene ambiguous. Trimming pared 0 bases from V and 4 bases from J, leaving 13 bases between. The CDR3 is 15 amino acids. The germline gives CDR1 SGHNT, CDR2 YYREEE (reference sequence). The CDR3 is CASSLVSAPGTEAFF. CDR3 DNA sequence: TGTGCCAGCAGCTTGGTGAGCGCCCCCGGCACTGAAGCTTTCTTT.

In this sample, this clone is medium-sized (0.01 to 0.1%). The V and J genes are TRBV2 and TRBJ2-1; the match to TRBD2 covers 10 bases. Germline V gives CDR1 SNHLY, CDR2 FYNNEI. The CDR3 spans 16 residues. V was pared by 3 bases and J by 3 bases, with 5 bases of the junction left unmatched. This CDR3 is CASSESSGGHYNEQFF. The CDR3 nucleotides are TGTGCCAGCAGTGAGTCTAGCGGGGGTCACTACAATGAGCAGTTCTTC.

The V and J genes are TRBV4-3 and TRBJ2-6, with D unresolved. Germline values: CDR1 LGHNA, CDR2 YSLEER. The CDR3 is 16 residues long. V lost 2 bases to trimming and J lost 0 bases, with 8 bases between them. The CDR3 DNA is TGCGCCAGCAGCCAAACTCGGAGCTCTGGGGCCAACGTCCTGACTTTC. The encoded protein is CASSQTRSSGANVLTF.

This chain connects TRBV27 to TRBJ2-7; 11 nucleotides align to TRBD2. With V trimmed by 5 bases and J by 4 bases, 19 bases remained unmatched. CDR1 is MNHEY, CDR2 SMNVEV, per germline (reference sequence). The CDR3 has 19 residues. CDR3 protein: CASSPWGDWLAGGLYEQYF. The DNA of the CDR3 is TGTGCCAGCAGTCCCTGGGGGGATTGGCTAGCGGGGGGATTATACGAGCAGTACTTC.

This chain uses TRBV6-5 with TRBJ1-1; 9 bases map to TRBD1. There are 13 residues in the CDR3. The germline V gene has CDR1 MNHEY and CDR2 SVGAGI. The trim removed 6 bases at V and 7 bases at J, leaving 6 bases unmatched. CDR3 region: CASRLQGADEAFF. The CDR3 region has the DNA TGTGCCAGCAGACTACAGGGGGCGGATGAAGCTTTCTTT.

The gene calls are TRBV5-1 and TRBJ1-1; D may be TRBD1 (6 bases). The CDR3 runs 15 residues. Germline V gene data show CDR1 as SGHRS and CDR2 as YFSETQ. V lost 0 bases and J 1 base, leaving 10 bases between the germline ends. The CDR3 DNA reads TGCGCCAGCAGCTTGGCAGGGGCGCGGAACACTGAAGCTTTCTTT. It yields the protein CASSLAGARNTEAFF.

This chain joins TRBV18 and TRBJ1-4; D remains ambiguous. Germline CDR1 and CDR2: KGHSH and LQKENI. CDR3 length equals 17 residues. Trimming cost V 4 bases and J 0 bases, with 15 bases left between them. DNA of the CDR3: TGTGCCAGCTCACAGAACTCCCTGTTTGCAACTAATGAAAAACTGTTTTTT. Protein: CASSQNSLFATNEKLFF. Complete variable domain (other parts from reference TRBV18 and TRBJ1-4): NAGVMQNPRHLVRRRGQEARLRCSPMKGHSHVYWYRQLPEEGLKFMVYLQKENIIDESGMPKERFSAEFPKEGPSILRIQQVVRGDSAAYFCASSQNSLFATNEKLFFGSGTQLSVL.

This clone is labeled as medium-sized. The genes are TRBV27 and TRBJ1-1; the D is unclear. CDR3 length: 14 residues. V gave up 0 bases and J gave up 5 bases, with 10 bases separating them. Germline CDR1 and CDR2: MNHEY and SMNVEV (reference sequence). CDR3 nucleotides: TGTGCCAGCAGTTTATCAGGGCGGGGAACTGAAGCTTTCTTT. This gives the protein CASSLSGRGTEAFF.

The V gene is TRBV6-6, the J gene TRBJ2-7; possible D gene TRBD2, 5 bases. The V gene's germline CDR1 is MNHNY and CDR2 SVGAGI (reference sequence). The V end was cut by 0 bases, the J end by 9 bases, with 12 bases between. This CDR3 contains 13 residues. The CDR3 spells CASSYSITGMQYF. The CDR3 DNA sequence: TGTGCCAGCAGTTACTCGATTACGGGGATGCAGTACTTC.

V is TRBV6-1 and J is TRBJ2-7, with unresolved D. V was pared by 3 bases and J by 4 bases, with 13 bases between. CDR3 length equals 14 residues. Germline CDR1 MNHNS, CDR2 SASEGT. The CDR3, as DNA: TGTGCCAGCAGTGATTATGTGCCACAGTACGAGCAGTACTTC. This gives the protein CASSDYVPQYEQYF.

The chain carries TRBV10-1 and TRBJ1-1; 11 nucleotides match TRBD1. The V segment lost 9 bases and the J segment 1 base; nucleotides outside the gene matches: 4. CDR3 size: 14 residues. Germline V gene sequence: CDR1 WNHNN, CDR2 SYGVQD (reference sequence). The CDR3 DNA is TGCGCCAGGGGACAGGGGGGGAAGAACACTGAAGCTTTCTTT. Translation: CARGQGGKNTEAFF.

The chain employs TRBV28 and TRBJ1-5; 9 bases line up with TRBD1. The CDR3 loop spans 15 amino acids. Per germline, CDR1 MDHEN and CDR2 SYDVKM. Trimming cost V 3 bases and J 6 bases; bases outside gene matches: 6. CDR3 amino acids: CASSFSDRGVQPQHF. The CDR3 region has the DNA TGTGCCAGCAGTTTTTCCGACAGGGGGGTTCAGCCCCAGCATTTT.

V usage is TRBV29-1 and J usage is TRBJ2-5, with D perhaps TRBD1 (5 bases). Germline V lookup: CDR1 SQVTM, CDR2 ANQGSEA. Trimming took 6 bases from V and 7 from J, leaving 18 bases between them. The CDR3 covers 13 residues. In DNA form, the CDR3 reads TGCAGCGTGGCCTCCGGTACGCAGGGGACCCAGTACTTC. This sequence encodes CSVASGTQGTQYF.

The J gene is TRBJ2-3, the V gene TRBV9; 8 bases agree with TRBD2. CDR1 is SGDLS and CDR2 is YYNGEE in the germline V gene. J lost 2 bases, V lost 0 bases, and 5 bases had no gene match. The CDR3 runs to 16 residues. The CDR3 DNA sequence: TGTGCCAGCAGCGTAGGCAATAGCGGGGCCACAGATACGCAGTATTTT. Its translation is CASSVGNSGATDTQYF.

The J gene is TRBJ1-5, the V gene TRBV30, with TRBD1 as a possible D gene (5 bases). V was pared by 1 base and J by 9 bases, with 13 bases between. The CDR3 runs to 13 residues. CDR1 and CDR2 (germline): GTSNPN, SVGIG (reference sequence). CDR3 protein: CAWSDNLGGPQHF. The CDR3 DNA reads TGTGCCTGGAGTGATAACCTGGGGGGGCCCCAGCATTTT. The whole variable domain, remainder taken from reference TRBV30 and TRBJ1-5, is SQTIHQWPATLVQPVGSPLSLECTVEGTSNPNLYWYRQAAGRGLQLLFYSVGIGQISSEVPQNLSASRPQDRQFILSSKKLLLSDSGFYLCAWSDNLGGPQHFGDGTRLSIL.

In this sample, this clone turned up once. V usage is TRBV2 and J usage is TRBJ1-1, with TRBD1 identical over 7 bases. The CDR3 covers 14 residues. Per germline, CDR1 SNHLY and CDR2 FYNNEI. V lost 6 bases to trimming and J lost 6 bases; unmatched junction nucleotides: 10. The DNA for the CDR3 is TGTGCCAGCAGGTCCCAGGGGGTTTACGCTGAAGCTTTCTTT. Encoded protein: CASRSQGVYAEAFF.

CDR3: CASSIGRGPDGYTF. CDR3 DNA: TGTGCCAGTAGTATAGGGCGGGGGCCGGATGGCTACACCTTC. This chain joins TRBV19 and TRBJ1-2, with D perhaps TRBD1 (6 bases). The CDR3 runs 14 residues. Trimming removed 1 base at V and 6 bases at J, with 12 bases between. CDR1 is LNHDA, CDR2 SQIVND, per germline (reference sequence).

The chain carries TRBV19 and TRBJ1-5, with D uncertain. In germline, CDR1 is LNHDA, CDR2 SQIVND (reference sequence). V was clipped by 2 bases and J by 2 bases, with 7 bases between them. This CDR3 comprises 14 residues. CDR3 coding DNA: TGTGCCAGTAGTATACGGCAGGGCAATCAGCCCCAGCATTTT. Translating it yields CASSIRQGNQPQHF.

In this sample, this clone turned up once. V and J are TRBV6-4 and TRBJ2-7; TRBD1 agrees at 10 bases. Trimming took 5 bases from V and 6 from J; bases not matched to a gene: 4. Germline assignment: CDR1 MRHNA and CDR2 SNTAGT. The CDR3 has 13 amino acids. The CDR3 bases are TGTGCCAGCAGTAAGGGACAGGGGAGCGAGCAGTACTTC. It is translated as CASSKGQGSEQYF.

This chain connects TRBV5-1 to TRBJ2-1; 11 bases fit TRBD1. This CDR3 comprises 18 residues. The ends lost 1 base at V and 7 bases at J; junction bases unmatched: 13. The germline gives CDR1 SGHRS, CDR2 YFSETQ. CDR3 residues: CASSLSPEGQGAINEQFF. The CDR3 DNA is TGCGCCAGCAGCTTGAGTCCCGAAGGACAGGGGGCGATAAATGAGCAGTTCTTC.

The chain is built from TRBV5-5 and TRBJ1-2; tentative D call: TRBD1 (5 bases). CDR1 is SGHKS, CDR2 YYEKEE, per germline (reference sequence). V was pared by 3 bases and J by 0 bases, with 12 bases between. This CDR3 is built from 15 residues. The CDR3 DNA reads as TGTGCCAGCAGCTCTTTGGGACTCACTAACTATGGCTACACCTTC. This codes for CASSSLGLTNYGYTF. Full variable domain (rest looked up from reference TRBV5-5 and TRBJ1-2): DAGVTQSPTHLIKTRGQQVTLRCSPISGHKSVSWYQQVLGQGPQFIFQYYEKEERGRGNFPDRFSARQFPNYSSELNVNALLLGDSALYLCASSSLGLTNYGYTFGSGTRLTVV.

This chain uses TRBV19 with TRBJ2-6, with TRBD1 matching over 9 bases. This CDR3 region has 17 residues. Per germline, CDR1 LNHDA and CDR2 SQIVND (reference sequence). V shed 4 bases, J shed 2 bases, and the junction held 6 bases outside the gene matches. The CDR3 sequence is CASSSGTGSPGANVLTF. DNA for the CDR3: TGTGCCAGTAGTAGCGGGACAGGGAGCCCTGGGGCCAACGTCCTGACTTTC. Variable domain in full (rest from reference TRBV19 and TRBJ2-6): DGGITQSPKYLFRKEGQNVTLSCEQNLNHDAMYWYRQDPGQGLRLIYYSQIVNDFQKGDIAEGYSVSREKKESFPLTVTSAQKNPTAFYLCASSSGTGSPGANVLTFGAGSRLTVL.

The chain has TRBV14 and TRBJ1-2, with TRBD1 matching over 7 bases. Germline V lookup: CDR1 SGHDN, CDR2 FVKESK. This CDR3 spans 13 amino acids. J lost 8 bases, V lost 4 bases, and 7 bases had no gene match. The CDR3 bases are TGTGCCAGCAGCCCCCGCGCAGGGGGAGGCTACACCTTC. This translates into CASSPRAGGGYTF.

The chain recombines TRBV28 with TRBJ1-2; the match to TRBD1 covers 7 bases. The CDR3 has 14 amino acids. V lost 7 bases to trimming and J lost 4 bases; unmatched junction nucleotides: 9. Germline loops: CDR1 MDHEN, CDR2 SYDVKM. CDR3 DNA sequence: TGTGCCAGCACCCGCGGGCAGGGGGGCTATGGCTACACCTTC. Amino acid sequence: CASTRGQGGYGYTF.

J is TRBJ2-7 and V is TRBV7-2; D call uncertain. Germline CDR1 reads SGHTA; CDR2 reads FQGNSA. The CDR3 contains 15 residues. V dropped 1 base and J dropped 0 bases, with 10 bases sitting between them. CDR3 nucleotides: TGTGCCAGCAGCTTAGTTTTCCCTAGCTCCTACGAGCAGTACTTC. Translating it yields CASSLVFPSSYEQYF. Combining the CDR3 with reference TRBV7-2 and TRBJ2-7 gives the whole variable domain GAGVSQSPSNKVTEKGKDVELRCDPISGHTALYWYRQSLGQGLEFLIYFQGNSAPDKSGLPSDRFSAERTGGSVSTLTIQRTQQEDSAVYLCASSLVFPSSYEQYFGPGTRLTVT.

This clone was observed a single time. This sequence joins TRBV5-4 and TRBJ2-5; D perhaps matches TRBD1 (5 bases). Germline values: CDR1 SGHNT, CDR2 YYREEE (reference sequence). V lost 4 bases, J lost 2 bases, and 15 bases lay in between. CDR3 length: 15 amino acids. In DNA form, the CDR3 reads TGTGCCAGCAGCCCCCGTGGCAGGGCACAAGAGACCCAGTACTTC. Its translation: CASSPRGRAQETQYF.